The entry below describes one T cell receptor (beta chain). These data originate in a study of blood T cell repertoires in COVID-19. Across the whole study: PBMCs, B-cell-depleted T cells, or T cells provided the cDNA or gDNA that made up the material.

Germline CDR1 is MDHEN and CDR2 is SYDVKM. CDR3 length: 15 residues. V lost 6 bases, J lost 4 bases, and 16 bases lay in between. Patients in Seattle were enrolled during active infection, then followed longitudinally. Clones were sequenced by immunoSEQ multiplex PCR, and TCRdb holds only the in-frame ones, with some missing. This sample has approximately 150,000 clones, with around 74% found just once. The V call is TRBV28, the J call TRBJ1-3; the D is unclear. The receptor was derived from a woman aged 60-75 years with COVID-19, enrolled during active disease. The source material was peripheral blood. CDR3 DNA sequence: TGTGCCAGCAGCGGCGGGCCTAACTTGGGAAACACCATATATTTT. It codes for CASSGGPNLGNTIYF.